This TCR beta chain was identified during a study of T cells after yellow fever vaccination. 5'RACE template switching produced TCR cDNA carrying a universal primer site and UMIs. MiXCR was run by TCRdb on the 5' RACE reads, yielding one entry per CDR3 protein. The table has some 350,000 distinct CDR3 sequences, roughly 9.4% seen once. This clonotype was seen a handful of times. The CDR3 runs 15 residues. The chain links TRBV21-1 to TRBJ1-5; TRBD1, the D gene given by the table, was not confirmed from the DNA. TRBV21-1 is annotated as a pseudogene. The receptor was derived from a man aged 18 to 35 who received the YFV17D yellow fever vaccine. The material was PBMCs, obtained on the day of the first yellow fever vaccination. CDR3: CASSGGRGRNQPQHF. The DNA of the CDR3 is TGTGCCAGCAGCGGCGGTCGGGGGAGGAATCAGCCCCAGCATTTT.